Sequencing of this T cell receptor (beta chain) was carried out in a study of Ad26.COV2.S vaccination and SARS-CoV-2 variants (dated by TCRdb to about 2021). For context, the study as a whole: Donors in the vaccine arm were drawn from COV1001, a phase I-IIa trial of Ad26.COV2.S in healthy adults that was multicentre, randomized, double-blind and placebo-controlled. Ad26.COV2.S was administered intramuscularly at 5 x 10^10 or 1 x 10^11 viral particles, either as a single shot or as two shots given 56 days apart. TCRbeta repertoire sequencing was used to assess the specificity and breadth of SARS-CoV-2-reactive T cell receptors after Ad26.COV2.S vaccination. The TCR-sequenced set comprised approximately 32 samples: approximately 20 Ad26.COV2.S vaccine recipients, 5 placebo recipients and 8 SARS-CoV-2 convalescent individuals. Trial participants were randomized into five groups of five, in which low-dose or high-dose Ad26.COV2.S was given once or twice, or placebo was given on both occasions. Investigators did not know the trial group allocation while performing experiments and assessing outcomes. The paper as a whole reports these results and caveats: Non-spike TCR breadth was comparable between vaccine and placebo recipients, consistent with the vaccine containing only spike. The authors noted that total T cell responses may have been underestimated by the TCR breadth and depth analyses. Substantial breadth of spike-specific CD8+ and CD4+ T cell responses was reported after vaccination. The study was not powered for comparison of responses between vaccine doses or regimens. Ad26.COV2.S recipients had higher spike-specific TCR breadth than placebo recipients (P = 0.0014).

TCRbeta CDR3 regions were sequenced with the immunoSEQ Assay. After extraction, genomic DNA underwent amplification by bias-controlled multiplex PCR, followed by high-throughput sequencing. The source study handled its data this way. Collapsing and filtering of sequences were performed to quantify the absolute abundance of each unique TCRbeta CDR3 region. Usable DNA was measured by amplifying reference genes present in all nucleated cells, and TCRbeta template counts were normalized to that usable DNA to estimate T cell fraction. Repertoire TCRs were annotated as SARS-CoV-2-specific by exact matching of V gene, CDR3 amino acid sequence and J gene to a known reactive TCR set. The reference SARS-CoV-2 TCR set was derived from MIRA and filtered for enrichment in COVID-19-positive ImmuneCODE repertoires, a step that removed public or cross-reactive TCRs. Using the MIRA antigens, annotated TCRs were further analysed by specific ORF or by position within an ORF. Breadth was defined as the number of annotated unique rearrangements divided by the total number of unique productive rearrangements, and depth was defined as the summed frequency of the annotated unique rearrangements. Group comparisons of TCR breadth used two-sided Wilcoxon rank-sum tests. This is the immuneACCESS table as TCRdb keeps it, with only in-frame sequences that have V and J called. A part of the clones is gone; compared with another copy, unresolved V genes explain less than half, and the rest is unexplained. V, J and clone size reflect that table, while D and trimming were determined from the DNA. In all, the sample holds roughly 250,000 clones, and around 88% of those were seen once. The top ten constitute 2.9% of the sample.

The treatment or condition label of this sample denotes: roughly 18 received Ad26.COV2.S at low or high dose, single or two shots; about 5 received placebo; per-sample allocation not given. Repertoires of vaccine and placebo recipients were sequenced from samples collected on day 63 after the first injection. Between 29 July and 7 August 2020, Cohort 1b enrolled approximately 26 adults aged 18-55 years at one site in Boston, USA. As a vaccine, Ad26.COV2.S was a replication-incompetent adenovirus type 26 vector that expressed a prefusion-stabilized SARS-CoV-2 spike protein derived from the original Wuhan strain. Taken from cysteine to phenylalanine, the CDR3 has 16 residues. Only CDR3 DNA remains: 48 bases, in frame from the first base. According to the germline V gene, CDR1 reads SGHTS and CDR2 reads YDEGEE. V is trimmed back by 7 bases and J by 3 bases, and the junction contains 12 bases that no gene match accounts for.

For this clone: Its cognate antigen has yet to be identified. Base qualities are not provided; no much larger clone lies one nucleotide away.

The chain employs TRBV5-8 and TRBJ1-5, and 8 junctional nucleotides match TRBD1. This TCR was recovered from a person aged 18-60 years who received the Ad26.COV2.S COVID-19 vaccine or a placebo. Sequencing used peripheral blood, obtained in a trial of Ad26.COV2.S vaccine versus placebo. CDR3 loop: CASPGLSGQANQPQHF. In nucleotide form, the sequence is TGTGCCAGCCCCGGACTGTCGGGACAGGCCAATCAGCCCCAGCATTTT.